The clone carrying this TCR beta chain showed up just a few times. As yet, its antigen is unknown. Unique molecular identifiers were used in preparing the TCRbeta library. Via MiXCR, TCRdb re-called the PCR reads, giving one row per CDR3 protein. The sample gives approximately 210,000 distinct CDR3 sequences, more than 15% of which show up once; just under 45% is in the top ten. CDR3 length: 18 amino acids. This sample was taken from a study of T-cell reconstitution after alpha-beta-depleted transplantation in children. General observations from the study: Surviving recipient T cells and thymic progenitors underlay high day-60 TCRbeta diversity in some patients. By one year post-transplant, T-cell counts and diversity largely arose from T cells that were newly produced. Several hundred expanded graft clones reportedly supplied alpha-beta T cells about two months after transplant.

This chain joins TRBV21-1 and TRBJ2-7; the table's D call of TRBD1 was not tested on the DNA. TRBV21-1 is shown as a pseudogene. This specimen was PBMCs, mostly from graft donor cells, taken 360 days after TCRalphabeta/CD19-depleted stem cell transplant. The receptor was isolated from a male patient aged 2-15 years who had a stem cell transplant for acute lymphoblastic leukemia, so the T cells may come from the graft donor. DNA for the CDR3: TGTGCCAGCAGCACCTTAGGGCCACAGGGGAAGAACTCCTACGAGCAGTACTTC. As protein: CASSTLGPQGKNSYEQYF.